The present entry profiles one T cell receptor beta chain with its context. Its antigen is still unknown. These data come from a study of cytomegalovirus exposure and HLA in healthy donors. A multiplex PCR was run with 60 Vbeta primers and 13 Jbeta primers. TCRdb's table, derived via immunoSEQ multiplex PCR, lists solely in-frame clones and lacks some. The table lists over 150,000 clones, approximately 88% of them singletons. General study points: Specificity for CMV antigens was confirmed in vitro for three of the CMV-associated chains.

The V end was cut by 3 bases, the J end by 0 bases, with 7 bases between. The CDR3 sequence is 13 residues long. The germline V gene has CDR1 SQVTM and CDR2 ANQGSEA. Though probably carrying unrecorded immune exposures, donors were nominally healthy at sampling. V gene TRBV29-1 combines with J gene TRBJ2-3; tentatively, D is TRBD1 (5 bases). The TCR was taken from a boy aged 2 to 10 in good health and CMV-seronegative. Specimen: PBMCs. The CDR3 spells CSVEGPSTDTQYF. The CDR3 nucleotides are TGCAGCGTTGAGGGGCCTAGCACAGATACGCAGTATTTT.